This T cell receptor beta chain appears in the sequencing data of a study of cytomegalovirus exposure and HLA in healthy donors. This CDR3 contains 18 residues. After removal of 0 bases from V and 3 bases from J, the junction contained 14 bases not matched to a gene. Germline V gives CDR1 MNHNS, CDR2 SASEGT. Worth noting for this clone: Its antigen is undetermined.

Both 60 Vbeta primers and 13 Jbeta primers went into the PCR. Profiled with immunoSEQ multiplex PCR; TCRdb holds only in-frame clones, not every one. Of tens of thousands of clones in the sample, around 78% were seen once. Study findings and constraints: In a later analysis, parvovirus B19, influenza, CMV and Epstein-Barr virus appeared linked to several top co-occurrence clusters. Most TCRs appeared rarely, but some public TCRs recurred in many donors. Among TCR beta chains, those listed as cytomegalovirus-associated numbered about 160.

Material: PBMCs. The rearrangement links TRBV6-1 to TRBJ2-7; 7 bases are shared with TRBD1. This receptor was obtained from a middle-aged man in good health and CMV-seronegative. The CDR3 here is CASSEALGGWGSVYEQYF. The CDR3 DNA reads as TGTGCCAGCAGTGAAGCGCTAGGGGGCTGGGGTTCTGTCTACGAGCAGTACTTC.